The rows below give T cell receptor beta chains drawn from one sample of a study of shared clonotypes between healthy human individuals. Method: immunoSEQ multiplex PCR; TCRdb's copy keeps in-frame clones and lacks some. The sample includes about 580,000 clones, roughly 98% seen only once; the top ten take around 0.3%. Sequenced material: naive CD8+ T cells sorted from blood. The receptor set was obtained from a young man in good health. Each CDR3 is given with its conserved first and last residue. A D gene is named only where the DNA matches it firmly. The size entry is marked missing in some rows and otherwise reads once, few, many or a size class.

D gene	J gene	V gene	clone size	CDR3 protein	CDR3 DNA
.	TRBJ2-7	TRBV27	.	CASSLSGSSYEQYF	TGTGCCAGCAGTTTATCAGGTTCTTCCTACGAGCAGTACTTC
TRBD2	TRBJ2-1	TRBV7-9	.	CASLENGGFDEQFF	TGTGCCAGCTTAGAAAACGGGGGGTTCGATGAGCAGTTCTTC
.	TRBJ2-3	TRBV5-1	.	CASRAGLLRSSTSTDTQYF	TGCGCCAGCAGGGCCGGACTCCTTCGATCCTCGACTAGCACAGATACGCAGTATTTT
.	TRBJ2-7	TRBV18	.	CASSPGSGVSYEQYF	TGTGCCAGCTCACCAGGAAGTGGGGTGTCCTACGAGCAGTACTTC
TRBD2	TRBJ2-3	TRBV27	.	CASSPLAGSTDTQYF	TGTGCCAGCAGTCCGTTAGCGGGAAGCACAGATACGCAGTATTTT
TRBD1	TRBJ1-1	TRBV28	.	CASSLYGDRPMNTEAFF	TGTGCCAGCAGTTTATACGGGGACAGGCCCATGAACACTGAAGCTTTCTTT
.	TRBJ2-3	TRBV9	.	CASSVLVSHTDTQYF	TGTGCCAGCAGCGTACTGGTCTCCCACACAGATACGCAGTATTTT
TRBD1	TRBJ2-5	TRBV29-1	.	CSVTPGQGQETQYF	TGCAGCGTAACACCTGGACAGGGTCAAGAGACCCAGTACTTC
.	TRBJ2-1	TRBV27	.	CASSLPGQYNEQFF	TGTGCCAGCAGTTTGCCCGGACAGTACAATGAGCAGTTCTTC
.	TRBJ2-6	TRBV6-1	.	CASSDLAGANVLTF	TGTGCCAGCAGTGATTTAGCTGGGGCCAACGTCCTGACTTTC
.	TRBJ2-1	TRBV9	.	CASSVGDYNEQFF	TGTGCCAGCAGCGTAGGGGACTACAATGAGCAGTTCTTC
TRBD2	TRBJ2-1	TRBV30	.	CAWSLAGGIDEQFF	TGTGCCTGGAGTTTAGCGGGAGGTATCGATGAGCAGTTCTTC
.	TRBJ1-1	TRBV2	.	CASSERTGAFF	TGTGCCAGCAGTGAACGGACGGGAGCTTTCTTT
.	TRBJ2-5	TRBV28	.	CASSRNRDVEQETQYF	TGTGCCAGCAGTAGAAACAGGGATGTTGAACAAGAGACCCAGTACTTC
.	TRBJ2-5	TRBV19	.	CASKGHQETQYF	TGTGCCAGTAAGGGGCATCAAGAGACCCAGTACTTC
.	TRBJ1-2	TRBV27	.	CASSLFRSNYGYTF	TGTGCCAGCAGTTTATTCCGGAGTAACTATGGCTACACCTTC
.	TRBJ2-7	TRBV19	.	CASSLVPGHSYEQYF	TGTGCCAGTAGTCTCGTCCCCGGCCACTCCTACGAGCAGTACTTC
TRBD2	TRBJ2-1	TRBV27	.	CASSSGTNYNEQFF	TGTGCCAGCAGTTCCGGGACTAACTACAATGAGCAGTTCTTC
.	TRBJ2-7	TRBV6-1	.	CASSDPPDEQYF	TGTGCCAGCAGTGATCCGCCGGACGAGCAGTACTTC
TRBD1	TRBJ2-7	TRBV6-1	.	CASSEWGQGGPYEQYF	TGTGCCAGCAGTGAATGGGGACAGGGTGGCCCCTACGAGCAGTACTTC
.	TRBJ2-1	TRBV5-4	.	CASSDQGYSYNEQFF	TGTGCCAGCAGTGATCAAGGGTACTCCTACAATGAGCAGTTCTTC
TRBD2	TRBJ2-1	TRBV27	.	CASKRGYNEQFF	TGTGCCAGCAAGCGGGGATACAATGAGCAGTTCTTC
TRBD2	TRBJ2-1	TRBV7-2	.	CASSLGPSGSEQFF	TGTGCCAGCAGCTTAGGCCCTAGCGGATCGGAGCAGTTCTTC
.	TRBJ1-2	TRBV11-2	.	CASSYAGYGYTF	TGTGCCAGCAGCTATGCAGGGTATGGCTACACCTTC
.	TRBJ1-1	TRBV29-1	.	CSVPGPGELNTEAFF	TGCAGCGTCCCCGGGCCAGGAGAATTGAACACTGAAGCTTTCTTT
.	TRBJ2-1	TRBV27	.	CASRPIRSVVEQFF	TGTGCCAGCAGACCCATTCGAAGCGTGGTTGAGCAGTTCTTC
.	TRBJ1-5	TRBV4-2	.	CASSQGVGPQHF	TGTGCCAGCAGCCAGGGGGTGGGGCCCCAGCATTTT
.	TRBJ1-5	TRBV27	.	CASSFLGGGQPQHF	TGTGCCAGCAGTTTCCTTGGGGGAGGACAGCCCCAGCATTTT
.	TRBJ2-7	TRBV11-2	.	CASSLVDTRAYEQYF	TGTGCCAGCAGCTTAGTGGACACCCGAGCCTACGAGCAGTACTTC
TRBD1	TRBJ2-7	TRBV14	.	CASSDRQGWNEQYF	TGTGCCAGCAGCGACAGACAGGGTTGGAACGAGCAGTACTTC
TRBD1	TRBJ2-7	TRBV7-2	.	CASSSPPDRDHEQYF	TGTGCCAGCAGCTCGCCCCCGGACAGGGATCACGAGCAGTACTTC
.	TRBJ2-7	TRBV4-1	.	CASGAEPWPLSGQGSVEQYF	TGCGCCAGCGGCGCGGAACCCTGGCCCTTGAGCGGTCAGGGATCGGTCGAGCAGTACTTC
.	TRBJ1-2	TRBV7-9	.	CASSGHPGEAGGYTF	TGTGCCAGCAGCGGACACCCGGGGGAAGCGGGTGGCTACACCTTC
.	TRBJ2-7	TRBV27	.	CASSYGFGYEQYF	TGTGCCAGCAGTTACGGGTTTGGGTACGAGCAGTACTTC
TRBD2	TRBJ2-1	TRBV28	once	CASRPRTSGTRGNEQFF	TGTGCCAGCAGACCCCGGACTAGCGGGACTAGGGGGAATGAGCAGTTCTTC
.	TRBJ1-2	TRBV7-2	.	CASSGYSTSGYTF	TGTGCCAGCAGCGGTTACTCCACGAGTGGCTACACCTTC